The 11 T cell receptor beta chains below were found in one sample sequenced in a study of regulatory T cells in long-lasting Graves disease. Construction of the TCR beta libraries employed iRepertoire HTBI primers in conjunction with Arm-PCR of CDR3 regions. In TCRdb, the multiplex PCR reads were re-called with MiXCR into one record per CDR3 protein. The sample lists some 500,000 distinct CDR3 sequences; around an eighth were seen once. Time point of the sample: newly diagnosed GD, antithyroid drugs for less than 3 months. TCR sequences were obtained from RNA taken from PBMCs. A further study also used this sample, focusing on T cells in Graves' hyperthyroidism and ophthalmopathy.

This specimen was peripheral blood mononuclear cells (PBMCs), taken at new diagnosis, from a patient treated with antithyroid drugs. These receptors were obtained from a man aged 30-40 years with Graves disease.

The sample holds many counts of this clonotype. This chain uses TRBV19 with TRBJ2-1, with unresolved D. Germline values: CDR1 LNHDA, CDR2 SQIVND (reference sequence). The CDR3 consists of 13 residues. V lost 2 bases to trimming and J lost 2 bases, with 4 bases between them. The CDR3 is CASSITAYNEQFF. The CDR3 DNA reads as TGTGCCAGTAGTATAACCGCCTACAATGAGCAGTTCTTC.

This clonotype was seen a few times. Here the CDR3 DNA reads TGCGCCAGCAGCCAGCAGGAAGGGGAGAAGCAGTACTTC. Its translation: CASSQQEGEKQYF. The chain recombines TRBV4-1 with TRBJ2-7; D is perhaps TRBD1 or TRBD2 (5 bases each). Germline lookup yields CDR1 MGHRA and CDR2 YSYEKL. The CDR3 loop spans 13 amino acids. Trimming took 3 bases from V and 8 from J, leaving 14 bases between them.

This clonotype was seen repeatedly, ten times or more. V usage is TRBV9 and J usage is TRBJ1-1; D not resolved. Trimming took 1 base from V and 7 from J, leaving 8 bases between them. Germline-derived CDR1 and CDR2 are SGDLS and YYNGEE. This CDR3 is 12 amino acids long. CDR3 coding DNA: TGTGCCAGCAGCGTAAGCGCAAGTGAAGCTTTCTTT. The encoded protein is CASSVSASEAFF. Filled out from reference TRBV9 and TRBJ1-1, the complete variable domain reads DSGVTQTPKHLITATGQRVTLRCSPRSGDLSVYWYQQSLDQGLQFLIQYYNGEERAKGNILERFSAQQFPDLHSELNLSSLELGDSALYFCASSVSASEAFFGQGTRLTVV.

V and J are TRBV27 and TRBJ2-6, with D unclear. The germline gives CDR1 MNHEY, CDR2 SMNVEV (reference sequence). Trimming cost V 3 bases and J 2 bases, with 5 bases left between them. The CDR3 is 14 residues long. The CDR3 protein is CASSFVPGANVLTF. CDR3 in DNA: TGTGCCAGCAGTTTTGTCCCTGGGGCCAACGTCCTGACTTTC.

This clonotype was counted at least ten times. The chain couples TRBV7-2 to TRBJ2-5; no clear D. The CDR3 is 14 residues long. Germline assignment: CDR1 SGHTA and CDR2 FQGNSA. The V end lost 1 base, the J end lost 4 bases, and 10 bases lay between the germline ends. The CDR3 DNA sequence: TGTGCCAGCAGCTTAGTGGGTGGTAGAGAGACCCAGTACTTC. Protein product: CASSLVGGRETQYF.

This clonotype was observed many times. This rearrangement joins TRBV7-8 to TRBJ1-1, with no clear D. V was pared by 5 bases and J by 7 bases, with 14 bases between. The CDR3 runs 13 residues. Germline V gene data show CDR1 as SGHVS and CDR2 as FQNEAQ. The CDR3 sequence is CASSPLGYGEAFF. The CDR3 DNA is TGTGCCAGCAGCCCACTGGGGTATGGTGAAGCTTTCTTT.

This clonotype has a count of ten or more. The CDR3 coding sequence is TGTGCCAGCAGCCAAGATTTAGTAGAAAATGAAGCTTTCTTT. Translated: CASSQDLVENEAFF. This chain joins TRBV14 and TRBJ1-1; D remains unclear. The germline V gene encodes CDR1 SGHDN and CDR2 FVKESK. Trimming removed 0 bases at V and 7 bases at J, with 12 bases between. This CDR3 is 14 amino acids long.

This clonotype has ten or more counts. CDR3 sequence (DNA): TGCAGTGCTTTTAGCGGGAGGGAACAAGAGACCCAGTACTTC. It translates to CSAFSGREQETQYF. The chain carries TRBV20-1 and TRBJ2-5, with 11 bases matching TRBD2. Germline loops: CDR1 DFQATT, CDR2 SNEGSKA (reference sequence). Trimming cost V 5 bases and J 2 bases; bases outside gene matches: 4. This CDR3 spans 14 amino acids.

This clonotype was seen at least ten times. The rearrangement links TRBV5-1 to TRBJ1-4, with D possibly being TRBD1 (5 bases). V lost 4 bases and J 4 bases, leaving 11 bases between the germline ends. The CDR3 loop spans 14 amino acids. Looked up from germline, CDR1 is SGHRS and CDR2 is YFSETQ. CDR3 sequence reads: CASSVGGNNEKLFF. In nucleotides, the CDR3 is TGCGCCAGCAGCGTGGGGGGGAATAATGAAAAACTGTTTTTT.

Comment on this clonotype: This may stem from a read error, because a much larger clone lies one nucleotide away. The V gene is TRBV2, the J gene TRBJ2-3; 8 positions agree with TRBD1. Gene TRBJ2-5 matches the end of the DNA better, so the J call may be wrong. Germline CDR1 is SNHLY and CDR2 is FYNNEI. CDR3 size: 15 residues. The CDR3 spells CASNEIRGRVGTQYF. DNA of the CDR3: TGTGCCAGCAACGAGATCAGGGGGCGGGTGGGGACCCAGTACTTC.

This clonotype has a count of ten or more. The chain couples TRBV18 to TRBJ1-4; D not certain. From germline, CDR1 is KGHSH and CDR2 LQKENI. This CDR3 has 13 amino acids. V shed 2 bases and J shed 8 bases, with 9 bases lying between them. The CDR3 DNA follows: TGTGCCAGCTCACCAATGGAGGGCGAAAAACTGTTTTTT. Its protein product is CASSPMEGEKLFF.